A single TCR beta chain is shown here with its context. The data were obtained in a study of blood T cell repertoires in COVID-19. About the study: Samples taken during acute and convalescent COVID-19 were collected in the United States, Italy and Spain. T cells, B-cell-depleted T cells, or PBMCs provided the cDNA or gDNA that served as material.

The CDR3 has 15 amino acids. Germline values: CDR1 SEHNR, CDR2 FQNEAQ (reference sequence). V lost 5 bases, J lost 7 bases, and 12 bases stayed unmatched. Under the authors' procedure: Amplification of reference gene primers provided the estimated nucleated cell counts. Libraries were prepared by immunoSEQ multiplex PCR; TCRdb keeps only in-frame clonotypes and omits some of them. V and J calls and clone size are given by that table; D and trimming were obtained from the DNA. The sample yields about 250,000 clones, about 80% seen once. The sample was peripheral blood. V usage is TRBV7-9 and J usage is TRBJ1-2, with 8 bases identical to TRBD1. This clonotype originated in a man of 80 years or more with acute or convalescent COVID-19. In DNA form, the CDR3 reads TGTGCCAGCAGCCCGGCGACAGGGGCGTCCGTTGGCTACACCTTC. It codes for CASSPATGASVGYTF.